Listed here are 11 T cell receptor beta chains from one sample, sequenced in a study of T cell changes during pregnancy in multiple sclerosis. Assay: immunoSEQ multiplex PCR; the TCRdb copy retains only in-frame clones and omits some. The sample includes approximately 88,000 clones, around 92% of them seen just once. The specimen comprised peripheral blood, sampled in the first trimester of pregnancy. The receptor set was obtained from a female donor with multiple sclerosis, enrolled in a pregnancy study.

This chain uses TRBV7-9 with TRBJ2-5; maybe TRBD1 (6 bases). The V end lost 1 base, the J end lost 5 bases, and 14 bases lay between the germline ends. Germline V gene lookup returns CDR1 SEHNR and CDR2 FQNEAQ (reference sequence). This CDR3 has 15 residues. CDR3 in amino acids: CASSLGIQGEETQYF. The DNA for the CDR3 is TGTGCCAGCAGCTTAGGAATACAGGGTGAGGAGACCCAGTACTTC.

This chain connects TRBV15 to TRBJ1-4; no reliable D call. This CDR3 is 17 amino acids long. With 0 bases removed from V and 8 bases from J, the gap between germline ends came to 19 bases. CDR1 LNHNV and CDR2 YYDKDF come from the germline V gene (reference sequence). The CDR3 DNA reads TGTGCCACCAGCAGAGATCCTTATCGAGGGCAGACCGAAAAACTGTTTTTT. Translated, it gives CATSRDPYRGQTEKLFF.

In DNA, the CDR3 is TGTGCCAGCAGCTTATATGCGGCGGGAGATTCCCCCCCCCTGAGCTACGAGCAGTACTTC. Its translation is CASSLYAAGDSPPLSYEQYF. V usage is TRBV7-6 and J usage is TRBJ2-7; 7 bases map to TRBD2. Germline V gives CDR1 SGHVS, CDR2 FNYEAQ. V gave up 2 bases and J gave up 3 bases; unmatched junction bases: 22. The CDR3 spans 20 residues.

As concerns this clone: One end of the junction varies from germline; a read error may be responsible. The CDR3 here is CASNYRGEYSNQPQHF. CDR3 in DNA: TGTGCCAGCAATTACAGGGGCGAGTATAGCAATCAGCCCCAGCATTTT. The chain is built from TRBV6-5 and TRBJ1-5; TRBD1 matches at 7 bases. The CDR3 loop spans 16 amino acids. CDR1 is MNHEY, CDR2 SVGAGI, per germline.

The gene calls are TRBV28 and TRBJ2-7, with 9 positions matching TRBD2. The CDR3 runs to 15 residues. The junction had 8 bases not matched to a gene; V was cut back by 5 bases and J by 3 bases. Looked up from germline, CDR1 is MDHEN and CDR2 is SYDVKM. The CDR3, as DNA: TGTGCCAGCAGTGTAGCGGGAGTGCGCGGCTACGAGCAGTACTTC. Amino acid sequence: CASSVAGVRGYEQYF. Full variable domain (remainder filled in from reference TRBV28 and TRBJ2-7): DVKVTQSSRYLVKRTGEKVFLECVQDMDHENMFWYRQDPGLGLRLIYFSYDVKMKEKGDIPEGYSVSREKKERFSLILESASTNQTSMYLCASSVAGVRGYEQYFGPGTRLTVT.

The chain carries TRBV25-1 and TRBJ2-1; unclear D gene. V was pared by 6 bases and J by 3 bases, with 3 bases between. This CDR3 has 11 residues. Germline V gives CDR1 MGHDK, CDR2 SYGVNS. The CDR3 bases are TGTGCCAGCAGCCTCTACAATGAGCAGTTCTTC. Amino acid sequence: CASSLYNEQFF.

CDR3 protein: CASSQGPAGTQYF. Here the CDR3 DNA reads TGTGCCAGCAGCCAGGGGCCCGCGGGGACCCAGTACTTC. This chain uses TRBV9 with TRBJ2-5; a possible D gene is TRBD1 (6 bases). Germline V gene data show CDR1 as SGDLS and CDR2 as YYNGEE. This CDR3 is built from 13 residues. The V end was cut by 4 bases, the J end by 7 bases, with 14 bases between.

This clone was seen just once. The chain has TRBV19 and TRBJ1-2, with 9 bases that match TRBD1. The CDR3 length is 14 residues. Germline lookup yields CDR1 LNHDA and CDR2 SQIVND (reference sequence). Trimming at V came to 4 bases and at J to 6 bases, leaving 6 bases not matched to a gene. CDR3 protein: CASSKTGTGNGYTF. The DNA for the CDR3 is TGTGCCAGTAGTAAAACTGGGACAGGGAATGGCTACACCTTC.

The rearrangement joins TRBV14 to TRBJ2-5; D perhaps matches TRBD1 (5 bases). The CDR3 has 15 residues. Germline CDR1 SGHDN, CDR2 FVKESK. The ends were cut back, 4 bases at V and 2 bases at J, with 14 bases in the middle. The CDR3 protein is CASSLNPNRQETQYF. The CDR3 nucleotides are TGTGCCAGCAGCCTCAATCCCAACAGGCAAGAGACCCAGTACTTC.

In DNA form, the CDR3 reads TGTGCCTGGAGTGTAAGGGGGCAGGGAGGACCAAGTGAAAAACTGTTTTTT. This gives the protein CAWSVRGQGGPSEKLFF. This chain joins TRBV30 and TRBJ1-4, with 7 bases lining up with TRBD1. The V segment lost 0 bases and the J segment 7 bases; nucleotides outside the gene matches: 14. CDR1 and CDR2 from the germline V gene are GTSNPN and SVGIG (reference sequence). The CDR3 extends over 17 amino acids.

The chain carries TRBV19 and TRBJ2-7; 9 nucleotides match TRBD1. V trimming: 7 bases; J trimming: 2 bases; junction bases outside the gene matches: 3. Per the germline V gene, CDR1 is LNHDA and CDR2 is SQIVND (reference sequence). The CDR3 is 13 amino acids. The DNA of the CDR3 is TGTGCCAGTAAGGACAGGGGAGCCTACGAGCAGTACTTC. It encodes CASKDRGAYEQYF. Supplemented by reference TRBV19 and TRBJ2-7, the full variable domain reads DGGITQSPKYLFRKEGQNVTLSCEQNLNHDAMYWYRQDPGQGLRLIYYSQIVNDFQKGDIAEGYSVSREKKESFPLTVTSAQKNPTAFYLCASKDRGAYEQYFGPGTRLTVT.